A single sample is the source of the 20 T cell receptor beta chains below, sequenced in a study of shared clonotypes between healthy human individuals. Using immunoSEQ multiplex PCR, the repertoire was profiled, and TCRdb retains in-frame clones only, with some absent. This sample yields about 1.1 million clones, of which approximately 80% are seen a single time; roughly 0.56% belongs to the top ten. Sequencing was carried out using memory CD4+ T cells from PBMCs. This sample's subset: CD45RA-negative fraction. Every receptor here comes from a man between 18 and 35 years old in good health. Some clones in this sample may be carry-over from other donors' samples.

V and J are TRBV12-5 and TRBJ1-1; no clear D. Trimming stripped 1 base from V and 0 bases from J, with 3 bases between. The germline V gene has CDR1 LGHNT and CDR2 FRNRAP. CDR3 length equals 13 residues. The CDR3 coding sequence is TGTGCTAGTGGTTTGGAGATGAACACTGAAGCTTTCTTT. It specifies CASGLEMNTEAFF.

The gene calls are TRBV6-6 and TRBJ2-1; perhaps TRBD2 as D (5 bases). The CDR3 totals 13 residues. Trimming left V 1 base short and J 7 bases short, with 8 bases between. Germline loops: CDR1 MNHNY, CDR2 SVGAGI (reference sequence). The CDR3 sequence: CASSYFPGNEQFF. CDR3 bases: TGTGCCAGCAGTTACTTCCCGGGGAATGAGCAGTTCTTC.

The chain uses TRBV6-1 and TRBJ1-1; the match to TRBD1 covers 12 bases. The CDR3 contains 13 residues. Germline CDR1 and CDR2: MNHNS and SASEGT. The trim removed 8 bases at V and 3 bases at J, leaving 1 base unmatched. The CDR3 DNA follows: TGTGCCAGCGGGACAGGGGGCGACACTGAAGCTTTCTTT. This sequence encodes CASGTGGDTEAFF.

Concerning this clone itself: The sample carries other DNA sequences with the same CDR3. The chain employs TRBV7-2 and TRBJ1-5; D possibly corresponds to TRBD1 (6 bases). V was clipped by 1 base and J by 2 bases, with 9 bases between them. The CDR3 spans 15 residues. CDR1 is SGHTA, CDR2 FQGNSA, per germline. CDR3 in DNA: TGTGCCAGCAGCTTAGGGAACAGGGGCAATCAGCCCCAGCATTTT. This encodes CASSLGNRGNQPQHF.

The V call is TRBV11-2, the J call TRBJ2-5; D not resolved. Trimming left V 5 bases short and J 1 base short, with 11 bases between. Per germline, CDR1 SGHAT and CDR2 FQNNGV. This CDR3 contains 14 residues. DNA of the CDR3: TGTGCCAGCAGCCCAAGGACGGTCCAAGAGACCCAGTACTTC. This encodes CASSPRTVQETQYF. Combining the CDR3 with reference TRBV11-2 and TRBJ2-5 gives the whole variable domain EAGVAQSPRYKIIEKRQSVAFWCNPISGHATLYWYQQILGQGPKLLIQFQNNGVVDDSQLPKDRFSAERLKGVDSTLKIQPAKLEDSAVYLCASSPRTVQETQYFGPGTRLLVL.

The CDR3 DNA follows: TGCGCCAGCAGCCAAGAACCTGGGACAGTTCAGCCCCAGCATTTT. The encoded protein is CASSQEPGTVQPQHF. This chain connects TRBV4-1 to TRBJ1-5; 7 bases match TRBD1. The length of the CDR3 is 15 residues. Germline V lookup: CDR1 MGHRA, CDR2 YSYEKL. The V and J ends lost 0 bases and 6 bases, in that order; junction bases with no gene match: 5.

The gene calls are TRBV5-1 and TRBJ1-4, with D unclear. Trimming took off 4 bases at V and 1 base at J, with 5 bases between the two ends. The CDR3 is 13 amino acids. The germline V gene encodes CDR1 SGHRS and CDR2 YFSETQ. The CDR3 loop reads CASSKGTNEKLFF. CDR3 coding DNA: TGCGCCAGCAGCAAAGGAACTAATGAAAAACTGTTTTTT.

This chain uses TRBV7-9 with TRBJ1-3; perhaps TRBD1 as D (5 bases). Trimming stripped 1 base from V and 16 bases from J, with 14 bases between. The CDR3 consists of 12 residues. Germline CDR1 reads SEHNR; CDR2 reads FQNEAQ (reference sequence). The CDR3 bases are TGTGCCAGCAGCTTAGTGCAGCAGGGTTTCTATTTT. It translates to CASSLVQQGFYF. The variable domain in full, with the rest retrieved from reference TRBV7-9 and TRBJ1-3, is DTGVSQNPRHKITKRGQNVTFRCDPISEHNRLYWYRQTLGQGPEFLTYFQNEAQLEKSRLLSDRFSAERPKGSFSTLEIQRTEQGDSAMYLCASSLVQQGFYFGEGSWLTVV.

This clone was recorded only once. The J gene is TRBJ2-7, the V gene TRBV10-3; 7 bases map to TRBD1. With V trimmed by 7 bases and J by 4 bases, 4 bases remained unmatched. The CDR3 sequence is 12 residues long. The germline V gene encodes CDR1 ENHRY and CDR2 SYGVKD. This chain's CDR3 is CAIMDRNYEQYF. The CDR3 DNA is TGTGCCATCATGGACAGGAATTACGAGCAGTACTTC.

J is TRBJ2-2 and V is TRBV30; 9 bases line up with TRBD2. CDR3 length: 13 residues. Trimming cost V 5 bases and J 7 bases; bases outside gene matches: 5. The V gene's germline CDR1 is GTSNPN and CDR2 SVGIG (reference sequence). The DNA for the CDR3 is TGTGCCTGGGTAGCGGGAGTGGGCGGGGAGCTGTTTTTT. Its translation is CAWVAGVGGELFF.

V gene TRBV7-3 combines with J gene TRBJ2-3; tentatively, D is TRBD2 (5 bases). CDR3 length: 17 amino acids. Per the germline V gene, CDR1 is SGHTA and CDR2 is FQGTGA. V was trimmed by 2 bases and J by 2 bases, leaving 17 bases between them. The CDR3: CASSLASRGLDTDTQYF. The CDR3 DNA is TGTGCCAGCAGCTTAGCGAGTAGAGGACTCGACACAGATACGCAGTATTTT.

The V call is TRBV5-1, the J call TRBJ2-7, with 10 nucleotides matching TRBD2. V was clipped by 0 bases and J by 3 bases; unmatched bases: 3. The CDR3 is 15 amino acids. Germline lookup yields CDR1 SGHRS and CDR2 YFSETQ. As DNA, the CDR3 is TGCGCCAGCAGCTTGGCGGCTAGCGGGAGCTACGAGCAGTACTTC. Residues: CASSLAASGSYEQYF.

The chain is built from TRBV9 and TRBJ2-3; no definite D call. Trimming shortened V by 2 bases and J by 4 bases, and 14 bases separated the two germline ends. CDR1 and CDR2 (germline): SGDLS, YYNGEE. The CDR3 length is 15 residues. Written as DNA, the CDR3 is TGTGCCAGCAGCGTTACCGAGACCCGGGCAGATACGCAGTATTTT. It translates to CASSVTETRADTQYF.

This rearrangement joins TRBV30 to TRBJ1-2, with a tentative D call TRBD1 (5 bases). V was trimmed by 0 bases and J by 8 bases, leaving 13 bases between them. This CDR3 is 13 amino acids long. The germline V gene has CDR1 GTSNPN and CDR2 SVGIG (reference sequence). CDR3 amino acids: CAWSVRAGSGYTF. CDR3 sequence (DNA): TGTGCCTGGAGTGTACGAGCAGGGAGCGGCTACACCTTC.

CDR3 sequence: CASSLAGSGRASDTQYF. In nucleotides, the CDR3 is TGTGCCAGCAGCTTGGCCGGGAGCGGGAGGGCCTCAGATACGCAGTATTTT. This sequence joins TRBV5-8 and TRBJ2-3, with 10 bases fitting TRBD2. J was trimmed by 4 bases and V by 0 bases; bases with no gene match: 8. CDR3 length: 17 amino acids. CDR1 and CDR2 (germline): SGHTS, YDEGEE.

This clone came up a few times. The chain links TRBV4-3 to TRBJ2-7, with D possibly matching TRBD1 (6 bases). V lost 2 bases and J 3 bases, leaving 14 bases between the germline ends. The CDR3 sequence is 15 residues long. The germline V gene has CDR1 LGHNA and CDR2 YSLEER. CDR3 protein: CASSQSRQTGYEQYF. The CDR3 DNA sequence: TGCGCCAGCAGCCAATCACGACAGACAGGCTACGAGCAGTACTTC.

The rearrangement uses TRBV25-1 and TRBJ1-2; no reliable D call. CDR1 and CDR2 (germline): MGHDK, SYGVNS. Trimming removed 5 bases at V and 6 bases at J, with 10 bases between. This CDR3 is 12 amino acids long. CDR3 protein: CASSTGNNGYTF. As DNA, the CDR3 is TGTGCCAGCAGTACCGGGAACAATGGCTACACCTTC.

In this sample, this clone turned up a few times. The same CDR3 also results from other DNA sequences found in this sample. The genes are TRBV28 and TRBJ1-1, with 9 nucleotides matching TRBD1. The V segment lost 9 bases and the J segment 4 bases; nucleotides outside the gene matches: 6. Germline values: CDR1 MDHEN, CDR2 SYDVKM. The CDR3 is 13 residues long. The DNA of the CDR3 is TGTGCCAGTAGGTCGGGACAGGGCACTGAAGCTTTCTTT. It codes for CASRSGQGTEAFF. The entire variable domain, with the rest obtained from reference TRBV28 and TRBJ1-1, is as follows: DVKVTQSSRYLVKRTGEKVFLECVQDMDHENMFWYRQDPGLGLRLIYFSYDVKMKEKGDIPEGYSVSREKKERFSLILESASTNQTSMYLCASRSGQGTEAFFGQGTRLTVV.

A few counts support this clone. This sample also contains other DNA sequences that code for the same CDR3. This chain uses TRBV5-1 with TRBJ2-2; tentatively, D is TRBD1 (5 bases). V was cut by 2 bases and J by 0 bases, with 5 bases left in between. CDR1 and CDR2 from the germline V gene are SGHRS and YFSETQ. This CDR3 is 14 amino acids long. The CDR3 DNA reads as TGCGCCAGCAGCTTACAGGCGAACACCGGGGAGCTGTTTTTT. Translation: CASSLQANTGELFF.

As to this clone: Other DNA sequences in this specimen translate into the identical CDR3. The chain employs TRBV5-1 and TRBJ2-7; 7 bases align to TRBD2. The V gene's germline CDR1 is SGHRS and CDR2 YFSETQ. This CDR3 has 12 amino acids. The V gene end was trimmed by 3 bases and the J gene end by 4 bases; junction bases not matched to a gene: 1. CDR3 residues: CASSSGGYEQYF. For the CDR3, the DNA is TGCGCCAGCAGCTCCGGGGGGTACGAGCAGTACTTC.